This note documents a single T cell receptor beta chain sequence. This entry belongs to a study of cytomegalovirus exposure and HLA in healthy donors. V dropped 6 bases and J dropped 7; count of bases not matched to a gene: 8. CDR1 and CDR2 from the germline V gene are SQVTM and ANQGSEA. This CDR3 has 14 residues. PCR was performed using 60 Vbeta and 13 Jbeta primers. Using immunoSEQ multiplex PCR, the repertoire was profiled, and TCRdb retains in-frame clones only, with some absent. The table has roughly 240,000 clones, around 80% seen once. V is TRBV29-1 and J is TRBJ2-1, with 11 bases matching TRBD2. The TCR originated in a boy aged 5-17 years in good health and CMV-seronegative. The sample consisted of PBMCs. As DNA, the CDR3 is TGCAGCGTGGGACTAGCGGCTCCTCGGAATGAGCAGTTCTTC. Amino acids: CSVGLAAPRNEQFF.